The clone carrying this TCR beta chain has a count of ten or more. This sample was taken from a study of prognosis after radiotherapy for stage I lung cancer. Study in general: As radiotherapy, SBRT was administered in 3 to 5 fractions with a biologically effective dose of at least 100 Gy. A few developed distant metastases after radiotherapy (median roughly 7 months), and 15 had no significant progression.

Two rounds of multiplex PCR amplified TCR beta CDR3 from genomic DNA. The first PCR round targeted every TRBV and TRBJ gene with specific primers. Universal primers went into the second round of PCR. TCRdb re-derived calls from the multiplex PCR reads in MiXCR, one entry per CDR3 protein. The sample records tens of thousands of distinct CDR3 sequences, around 22% being singletons. Peripheral blood, in approximately 6-milliliter volumes, was drawn at each of two time points. The CDR3 extends over 15 amino acids. J was trimmed by 0 bases and V by 0 bases; bases with no gene match: 1. CDR1 SGHRS and CDR2 YFSETQ come from the germline V gene.

Sequenced here: PBMCs, sampled before or after stereotactic body radiation therapy (not recorded which). The receptor's source is a donor of 50 years or more with non-small cell lung cancer. The V and J genes are TRBV5-1 and TRBJ2-7; 9 nucleotides align to TRBD2. In nucleotides, the CDR3 is TGCGCCAGCAGCTTGGGTAGCGGGAGCTCCTACGAGCAGTACTTC. Amino acids: CASSLGSGSSYEQYF.